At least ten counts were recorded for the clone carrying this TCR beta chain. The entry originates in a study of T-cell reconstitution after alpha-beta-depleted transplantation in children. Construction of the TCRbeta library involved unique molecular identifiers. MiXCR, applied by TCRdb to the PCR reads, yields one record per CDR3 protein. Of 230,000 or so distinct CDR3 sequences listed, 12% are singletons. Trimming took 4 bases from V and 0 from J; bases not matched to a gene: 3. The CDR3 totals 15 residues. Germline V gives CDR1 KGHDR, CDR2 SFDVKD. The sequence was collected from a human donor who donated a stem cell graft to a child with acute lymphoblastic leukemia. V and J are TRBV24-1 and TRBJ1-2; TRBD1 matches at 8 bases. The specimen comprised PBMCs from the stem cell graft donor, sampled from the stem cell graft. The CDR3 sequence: CATSDTGGTNYGYTF. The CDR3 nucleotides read TGTGCCACCAGTGACACAGGGGGGACTAACTATGGCTACACCTTC.